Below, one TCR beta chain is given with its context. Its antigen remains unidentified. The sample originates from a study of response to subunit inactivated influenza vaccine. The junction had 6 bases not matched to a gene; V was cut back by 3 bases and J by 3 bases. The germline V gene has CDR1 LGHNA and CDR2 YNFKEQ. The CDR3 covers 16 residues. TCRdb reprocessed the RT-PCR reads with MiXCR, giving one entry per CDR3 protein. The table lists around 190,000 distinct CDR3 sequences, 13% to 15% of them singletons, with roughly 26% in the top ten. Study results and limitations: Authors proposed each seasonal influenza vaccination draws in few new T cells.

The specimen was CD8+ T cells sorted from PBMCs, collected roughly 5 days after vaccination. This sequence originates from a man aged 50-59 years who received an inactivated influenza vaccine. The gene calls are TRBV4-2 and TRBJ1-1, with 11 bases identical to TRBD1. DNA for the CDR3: TGTGCCAGCAGCCATACCCCGGGACAGGGGGACACTGAAGCTTTCTTT. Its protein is CASSHTPGQGDTEAFF.